This T cell receptor beta chain was recorded in a study of CD8 T cells in ankylosing spondylitis. Findings of the study overall: CD8+ by phenotype, disease-linked clones were relatively rare in peripheral blood.

Trimming removed 6 bases from V and 5 bases from J, with 20 bases in between. This CDR3 is 15 amino acids long. Per germline, CDR1 MNHNS and CDR2 SASEGT. It was by quantitative 5'-RACE with molecular barcodes that TCR beta libraries were made. TCRdb itself ran the 5' RACE reads through MiXCR, one entry per CDR3 protein. The sample records around 150,000 distinct CDR3 sequences, more than 5.5% being singletons. The table lists this clonotype with many counts. Its antigen is still unknown. Material for sequencing was blood, either unsorted or a sorted T cell fraction (not recorded which). This chain connects TRBV6-1 to TRBJ2-7, with D perhaps matching TRBD1 or TRBD2 (6 bases each). This TCR was sampled from a female donor with ankylosing spondylitis or in good health (not recorded which). In DNA form, the CDR3 reads TGTGCCAGCAGCGGCCAGATACGGGGGCCTCACGAGCAGTACTTC. This codes for CASSGQIRGPHEQYF.